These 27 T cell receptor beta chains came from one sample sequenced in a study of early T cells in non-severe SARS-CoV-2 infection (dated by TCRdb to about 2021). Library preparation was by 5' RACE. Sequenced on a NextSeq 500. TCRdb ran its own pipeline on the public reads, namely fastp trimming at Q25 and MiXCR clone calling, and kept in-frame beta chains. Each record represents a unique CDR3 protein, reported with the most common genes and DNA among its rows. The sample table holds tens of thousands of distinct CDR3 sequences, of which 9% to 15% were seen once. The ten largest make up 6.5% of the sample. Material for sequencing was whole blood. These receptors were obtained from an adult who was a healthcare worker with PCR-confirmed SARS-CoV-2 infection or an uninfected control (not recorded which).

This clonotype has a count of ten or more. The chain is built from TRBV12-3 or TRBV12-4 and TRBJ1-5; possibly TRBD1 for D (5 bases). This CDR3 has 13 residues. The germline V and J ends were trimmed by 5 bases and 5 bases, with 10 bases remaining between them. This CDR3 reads CASSGQRHQPQHF. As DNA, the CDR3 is TGTGCCAGCAGTGGACAAAGGCATCAGCCCCAGCATTTT.

CDR3 sequence reads: CASSQAGVQETQYF. The CDR3 DNA follows: TGTGCCAGCAGCCAAGCCGGAGTACAAGAGACCCAGTACTTC. V is TRBV3-1 and J is TRBJ2-5; D unresolved. In germline, CDR1 is LGHDT, CDR2 YNNKEL (reference sequence). V was shortened by 1 base and J by 2 bases, with 8 bases between the two germline ends. This CDR3 is 14 amino acids long.

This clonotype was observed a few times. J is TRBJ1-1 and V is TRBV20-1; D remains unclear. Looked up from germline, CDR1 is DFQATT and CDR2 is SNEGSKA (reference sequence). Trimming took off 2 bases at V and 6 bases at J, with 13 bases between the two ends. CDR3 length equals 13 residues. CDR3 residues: CSARRSGSPEAFF. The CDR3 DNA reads TGCAGTGCTAGACGATCCGGCAGCCCTGAAGCTTTCTTT.

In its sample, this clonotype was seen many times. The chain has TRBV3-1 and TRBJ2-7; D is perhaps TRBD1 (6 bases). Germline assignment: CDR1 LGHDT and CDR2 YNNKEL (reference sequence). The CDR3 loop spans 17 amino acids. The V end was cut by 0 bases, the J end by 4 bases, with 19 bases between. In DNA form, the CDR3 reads TGTGCCAGCAGCCAAGATGTACGGACAGATAAGCTATACGAGCAGTACTTC. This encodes CASSQDVRTDKLYEQYF.

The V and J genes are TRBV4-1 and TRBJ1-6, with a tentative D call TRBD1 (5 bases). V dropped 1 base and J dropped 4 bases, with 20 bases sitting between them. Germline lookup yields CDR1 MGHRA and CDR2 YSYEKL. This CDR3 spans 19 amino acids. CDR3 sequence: CASSQVLGTPGEYNSPLHF. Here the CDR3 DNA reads TGCGCCAGCAGCCAAGTATTAGGGACTCCCGGGGAATATAATTCACCCCTCCACTTT.

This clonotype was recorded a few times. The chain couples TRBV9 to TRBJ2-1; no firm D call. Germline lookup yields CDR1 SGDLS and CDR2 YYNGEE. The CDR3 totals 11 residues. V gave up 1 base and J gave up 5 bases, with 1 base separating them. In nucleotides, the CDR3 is TGTGCCAGCAGCGTAAACAATGAGCAGTTCTTC. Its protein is CASSVNNEQFF.

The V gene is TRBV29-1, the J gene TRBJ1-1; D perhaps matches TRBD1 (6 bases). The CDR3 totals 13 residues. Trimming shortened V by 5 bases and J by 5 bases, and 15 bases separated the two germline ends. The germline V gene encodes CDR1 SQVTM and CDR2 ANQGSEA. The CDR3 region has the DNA TGCAGCGTTAAGTGGCAGGGGCTTACTGAAGCTTTCTTT. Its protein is CSVKWQGLTEAFF.

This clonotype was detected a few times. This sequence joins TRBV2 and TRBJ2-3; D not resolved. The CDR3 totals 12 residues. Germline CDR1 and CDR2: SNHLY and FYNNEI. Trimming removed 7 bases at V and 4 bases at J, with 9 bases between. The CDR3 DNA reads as TGTGCCAGCAACGTCTCCCCAGATACGCAGTATTTT. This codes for CASNVSPDTQYF. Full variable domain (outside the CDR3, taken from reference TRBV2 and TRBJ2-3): EPEVTQTPSHQVTQMGQEVILRCVPISNHLYFYWYRQILGQKVEFLVSFYNNEISEKSEIFDDQFSVERPDGSNFTLKIRSTKLEDSAMYFCASNVSPDTQYFGPGTRLTVL.

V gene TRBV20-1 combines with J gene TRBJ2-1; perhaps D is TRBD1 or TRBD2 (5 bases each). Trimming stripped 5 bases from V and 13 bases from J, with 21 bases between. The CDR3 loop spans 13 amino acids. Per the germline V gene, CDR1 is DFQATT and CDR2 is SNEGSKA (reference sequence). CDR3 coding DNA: TGCAGTGCTGGTACAGTGAGGGGATCCCCTCAGTTCTTC. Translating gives CSAGTVRGSPQFF.

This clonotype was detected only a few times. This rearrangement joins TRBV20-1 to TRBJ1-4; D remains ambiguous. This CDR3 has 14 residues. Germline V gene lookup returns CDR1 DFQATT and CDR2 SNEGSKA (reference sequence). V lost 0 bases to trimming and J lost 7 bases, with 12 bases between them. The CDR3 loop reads CSARDTLDGEKLFF. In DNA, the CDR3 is TGCAGTGCTAGAGATACCCTGGACGGTGAAAAACTGTTTTTT.

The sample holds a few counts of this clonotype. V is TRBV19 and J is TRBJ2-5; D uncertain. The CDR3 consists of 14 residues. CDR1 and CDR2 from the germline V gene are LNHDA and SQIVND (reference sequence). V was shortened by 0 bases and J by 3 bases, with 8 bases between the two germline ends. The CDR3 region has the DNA TGTGCCAGTAGTATAGACACAGCTAAAGAGACCCAGTACTTC. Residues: CASSIDTAKETQYF.

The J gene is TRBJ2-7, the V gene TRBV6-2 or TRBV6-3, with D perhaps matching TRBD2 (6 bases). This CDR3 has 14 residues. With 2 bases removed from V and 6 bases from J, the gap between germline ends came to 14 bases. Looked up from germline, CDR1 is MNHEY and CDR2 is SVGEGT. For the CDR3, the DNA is TGTGCCAGCAGTTACGGGGCGGCGGGACCCGAGCAGTACTTC. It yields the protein CASSYGAAGPEQYF.

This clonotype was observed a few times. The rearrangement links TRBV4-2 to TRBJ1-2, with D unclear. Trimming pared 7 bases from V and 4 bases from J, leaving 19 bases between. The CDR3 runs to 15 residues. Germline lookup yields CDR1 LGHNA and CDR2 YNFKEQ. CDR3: CASTLDQAEVYGYTF. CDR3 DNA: TGTGCCAGCACTTTAGATCAAGCGGAGGTCTATGGCTACACCTTC.

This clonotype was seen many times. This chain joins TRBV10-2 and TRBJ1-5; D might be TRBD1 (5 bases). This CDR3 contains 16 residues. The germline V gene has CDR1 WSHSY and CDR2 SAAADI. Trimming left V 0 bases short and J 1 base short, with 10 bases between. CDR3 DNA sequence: TGCGCCAGCAGTGAGTCGCAGGGACCCAGCAATCAGCCCCAGCATTTT. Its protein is CASSESQGPSNQPQHF.

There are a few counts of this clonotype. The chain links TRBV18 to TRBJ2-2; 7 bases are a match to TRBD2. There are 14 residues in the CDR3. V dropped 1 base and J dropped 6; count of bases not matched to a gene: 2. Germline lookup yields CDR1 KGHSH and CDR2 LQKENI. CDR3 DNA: TGTGCCAGCTCACCACTAGCGGGTTCCGGGGAGCTGTTTTTT. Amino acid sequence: CASSPLAGSGELFF.

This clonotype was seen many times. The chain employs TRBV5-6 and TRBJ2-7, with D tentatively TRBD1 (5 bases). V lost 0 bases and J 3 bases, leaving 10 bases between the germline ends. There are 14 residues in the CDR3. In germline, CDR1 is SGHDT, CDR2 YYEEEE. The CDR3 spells CASSLGQRSYEQYF. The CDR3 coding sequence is TGTGCCAGCAGCTTGGGACAGAGAAGCTACGAGCAGTACTTC.

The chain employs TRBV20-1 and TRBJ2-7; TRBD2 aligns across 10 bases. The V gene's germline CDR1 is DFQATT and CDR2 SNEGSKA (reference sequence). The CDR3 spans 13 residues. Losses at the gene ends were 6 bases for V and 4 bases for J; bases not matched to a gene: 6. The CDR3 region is CSAEAGGRYEQYF. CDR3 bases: TGCAGTGCCGAAGCGGGAGGGCGGTACGAGCAGTACTTC.

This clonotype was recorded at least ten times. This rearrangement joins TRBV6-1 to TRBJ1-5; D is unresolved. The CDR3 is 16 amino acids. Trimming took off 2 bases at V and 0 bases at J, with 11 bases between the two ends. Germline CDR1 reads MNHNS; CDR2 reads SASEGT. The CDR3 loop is CASSEMSGGSNQPQHF. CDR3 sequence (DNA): TGTGCCAGCAGTGAAATGTCAGGAGGTAGCAATCAGCCCCAGCATTTT.

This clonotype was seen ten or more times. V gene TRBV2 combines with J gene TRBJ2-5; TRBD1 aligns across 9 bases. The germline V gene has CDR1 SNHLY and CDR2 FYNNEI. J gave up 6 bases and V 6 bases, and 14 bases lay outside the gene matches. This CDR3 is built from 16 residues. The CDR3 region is CASSPDWGQGSQTQYF. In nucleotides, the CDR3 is TGTGCCAGCAGCCCCGATTGGGGACAGGGAAGCCAGACCCAGTACTTC.

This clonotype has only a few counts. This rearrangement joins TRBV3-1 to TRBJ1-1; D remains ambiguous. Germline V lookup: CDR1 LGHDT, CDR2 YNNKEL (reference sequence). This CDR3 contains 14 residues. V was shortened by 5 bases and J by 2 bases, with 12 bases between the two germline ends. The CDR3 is CASSVGDLNTEAFF. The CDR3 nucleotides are TGTGCCAGCAGCGTCGGGGATTTAAACACTGAAGCTTTCTTT.

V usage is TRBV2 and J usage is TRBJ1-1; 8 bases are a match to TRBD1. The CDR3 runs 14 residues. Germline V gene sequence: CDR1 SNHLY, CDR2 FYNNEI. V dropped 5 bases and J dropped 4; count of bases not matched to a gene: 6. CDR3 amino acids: CASSIGQGLTEAFF. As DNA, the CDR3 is TGTGCCAGCAGTATAGGACAGGGTCTCACTGAAGCTTTCTTT.

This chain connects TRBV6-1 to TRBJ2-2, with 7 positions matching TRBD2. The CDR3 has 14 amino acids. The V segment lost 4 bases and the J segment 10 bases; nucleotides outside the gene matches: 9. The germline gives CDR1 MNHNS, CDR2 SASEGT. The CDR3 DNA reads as TGTGCCAGCAGTGCCAGACTAGCAGAAACGGAGCTGTTTTTT. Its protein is CASSARLAETELFF.

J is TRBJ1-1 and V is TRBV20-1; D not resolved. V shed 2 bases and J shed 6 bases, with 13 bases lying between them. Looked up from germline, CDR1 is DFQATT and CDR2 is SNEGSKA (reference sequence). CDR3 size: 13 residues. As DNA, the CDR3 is TGCAGTGCTAGACCGCCAGGTAACCCTGAAGCTTTCTTT. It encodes CSARPPGNPEAFF.

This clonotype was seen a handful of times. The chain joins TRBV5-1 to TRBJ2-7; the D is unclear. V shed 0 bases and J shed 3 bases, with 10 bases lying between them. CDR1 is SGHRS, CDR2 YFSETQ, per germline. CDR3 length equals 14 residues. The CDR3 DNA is TGCGCCAGCAGCTTGGTTTCGGCAAGCTACGAGCAGTACTTC. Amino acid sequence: CASSLVSASYEQYF.

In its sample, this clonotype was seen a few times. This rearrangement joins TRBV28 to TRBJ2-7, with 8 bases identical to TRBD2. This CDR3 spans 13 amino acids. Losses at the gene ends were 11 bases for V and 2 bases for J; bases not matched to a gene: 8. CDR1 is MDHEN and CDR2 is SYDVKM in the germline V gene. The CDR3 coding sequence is TGTGCCGTACTATTTAGCGGGACCTACGAGCAGTACTTC. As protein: CAVLFSGTYEQYF.

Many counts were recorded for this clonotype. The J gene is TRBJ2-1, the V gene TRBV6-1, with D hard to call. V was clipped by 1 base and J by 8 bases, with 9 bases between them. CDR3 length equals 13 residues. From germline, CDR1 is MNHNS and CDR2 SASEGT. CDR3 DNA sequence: TGTGCCAGCAGTGAAGGCTACGGGTATGAGCAGTTCTTC. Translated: CASSEGYGYEQFF.

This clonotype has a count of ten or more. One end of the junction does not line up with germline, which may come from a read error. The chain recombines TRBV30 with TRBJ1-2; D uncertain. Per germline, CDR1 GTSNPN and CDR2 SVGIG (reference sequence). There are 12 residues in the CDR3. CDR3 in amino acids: CAWSVSLYAYTF. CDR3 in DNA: TGTGCCTGGAGTGTATCGCTCTATGCCTACACCTTC.